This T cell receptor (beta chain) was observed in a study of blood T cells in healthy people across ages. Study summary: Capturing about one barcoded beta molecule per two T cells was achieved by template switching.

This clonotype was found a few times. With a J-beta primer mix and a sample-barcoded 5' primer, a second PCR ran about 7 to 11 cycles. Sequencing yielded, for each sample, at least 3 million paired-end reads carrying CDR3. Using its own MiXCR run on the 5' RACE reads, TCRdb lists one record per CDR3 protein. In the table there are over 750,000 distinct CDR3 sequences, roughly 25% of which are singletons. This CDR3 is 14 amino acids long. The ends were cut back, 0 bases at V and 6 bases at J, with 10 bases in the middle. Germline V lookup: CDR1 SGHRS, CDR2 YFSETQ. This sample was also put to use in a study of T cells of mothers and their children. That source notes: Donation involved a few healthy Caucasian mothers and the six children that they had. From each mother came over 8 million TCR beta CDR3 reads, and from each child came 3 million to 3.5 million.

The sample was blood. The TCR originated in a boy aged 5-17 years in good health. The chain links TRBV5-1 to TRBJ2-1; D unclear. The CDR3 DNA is TGCGCCAGCAGCTTGGGGATCCACGCCAATGAGCAGTTCTTC. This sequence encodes CASSLGIHANEQFF.